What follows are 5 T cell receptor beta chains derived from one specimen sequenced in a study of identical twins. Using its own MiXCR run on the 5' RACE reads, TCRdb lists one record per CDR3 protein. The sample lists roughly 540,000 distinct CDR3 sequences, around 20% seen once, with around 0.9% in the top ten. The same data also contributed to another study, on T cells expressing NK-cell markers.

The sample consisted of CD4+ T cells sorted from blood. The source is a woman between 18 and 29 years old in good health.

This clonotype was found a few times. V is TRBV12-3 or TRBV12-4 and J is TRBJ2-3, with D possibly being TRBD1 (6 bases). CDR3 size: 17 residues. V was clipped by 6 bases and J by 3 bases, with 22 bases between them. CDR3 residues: CASSLSDYRERTDTQYF. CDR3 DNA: TGTGCCAGCAGCTTGTCCGATTACAGGGAACGAACAGATACGCAGTATTTT.

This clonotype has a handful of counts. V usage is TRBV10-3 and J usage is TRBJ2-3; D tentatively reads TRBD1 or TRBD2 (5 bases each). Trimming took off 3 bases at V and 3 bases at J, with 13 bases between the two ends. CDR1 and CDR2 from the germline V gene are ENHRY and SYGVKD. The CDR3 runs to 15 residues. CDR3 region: CAISDASQGTDTQYF. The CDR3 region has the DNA TGTGCCATCAGTGATGCTAGCCAGGGAACAGATACGCAGTATTTT.

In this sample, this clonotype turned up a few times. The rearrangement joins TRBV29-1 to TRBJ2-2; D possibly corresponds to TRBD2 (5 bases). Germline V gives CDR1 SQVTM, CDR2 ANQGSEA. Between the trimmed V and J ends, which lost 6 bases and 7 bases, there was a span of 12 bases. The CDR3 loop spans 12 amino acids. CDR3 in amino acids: CSVRLLHGELFF. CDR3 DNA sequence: TGCAGCGTCCGACTATTACACGGGGAGCTGTTTTTT.

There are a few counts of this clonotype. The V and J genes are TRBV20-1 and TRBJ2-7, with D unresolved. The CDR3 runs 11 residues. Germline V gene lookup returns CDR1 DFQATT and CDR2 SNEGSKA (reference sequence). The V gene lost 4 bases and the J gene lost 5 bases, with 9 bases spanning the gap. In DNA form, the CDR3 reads TGCAGTGCTAAGGGCGGTCACGAGCAGTACTTC. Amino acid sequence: CSAKGGHEQYF.

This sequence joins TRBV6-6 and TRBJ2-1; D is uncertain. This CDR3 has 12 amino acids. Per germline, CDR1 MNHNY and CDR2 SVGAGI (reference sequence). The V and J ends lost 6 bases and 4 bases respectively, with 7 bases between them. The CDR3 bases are TGTGCCAGCAGGCTTAATTACAATGAGCAGTTCTTC. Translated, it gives CASRLNYNEQFF.